The entry below gives a single T cell receptor beta chain sequence along with its context. What it binds is unknown. Use was made of approximately 1 million CD4+ or CD8+ T cells in sorted libraries. The data belong to a study of neurological immune-mediated disorders. 5'RACE generated cDNA with 10-nucleotide random UMIs. In TCRdb, the 5' RACE reads were re-called with MiXCR into one record per CDR3 protein. Among fewer than 11,000 distinct CDR3 sequences listed, under 25% were seen once. Study-wide points: Subjects shared no identical expanded-clone CDR3 amino acid sequences, suggesting private TCR-beta repertoires in all groups. The level of TCR clonal expansion was highest in patients with HTLV-1-associated myelopathy and lowest in multiple sclerosis, where it fell below the level seen in healthy controls.

Germline V gene lookup returns CDR1 DFQATT and CDR2 SNEGSKA (reference sequence). V lost 6 bases to trimming and J lost 5 bases, with 4 bases between them. The CDR3 totals 10 residues. The receptor's source is a woman aged 55-75 years with HTLV-1-associated myelopathy (HAM/TSP). The chain employs TRBV20-1 and TRBJ2-2; D gene uncertain. Sequencing was carried out using CD8+ T cells from blood. The CDR3 is CSATTGELFF. In DNA form, the CDR3 reads TGCAGTGCCACAACCGGGGAGCTGTTTTTT.